The 9 T cell receptor beta chains below come from one sample, sequenced in a study of naive and memory T cell subsets. Ligated cDNA underwent four rounds of PCR with nested alpha and beta constant region primers and SP2. One entry per CDR3 protein, called by TCRdb with MiXCR from the 5' RACE reads. The repertoire has about 48,000 distinct CDR3 sequences, approximately 4.5% of them found once; the top ten carry roughly 0.8%. An oligonucleotide containing a UMI was ligated to the 3' end of TCR cDNA. Every receptor here comes from a female donor in good health.

This clonotype appeared many times. The chain employs TRBV21-1 and TRBJ1-2. TRBV21-1 is given as a pseudogene. This CDR3 region has 15 residues. The CDR3 nucleotides are TGTGCCAGCAGCCTTGGTGTGGTGGCGTTCTATGGCTACACCTTC. Translating gives CASSLGVVAFYGYTF.

This clonotype was picked up many times. The chain employs TRBV6-2 or TRBV6-3 and TRBJ2-5; D tentatively fits TRBD1 or TRBD2 (6 bases each). Germline V gene lookup returns CDR1 MNHEY and CDR2 SVGEGT. V was trimmed by 5 bases and J by 4 bases, leaving 14 bases between them. This CDR3 has 14 residues. The CDR3 bases are TGTGCCAGCAGTCACTGGAGGGGGTCAGAGACCCAGTACTTC. Protein product: CASSHWRGSETQYF.

This clonotype was seen many times. V gene TRBV7-2 combines with J gene TRBJ2-7; 8 bases align to TRBD1. Germline-derived CDR1 and CDR2 are SGHTA and FQGNSA. This CDR3 spans 15 amino acids. Trimming at V came to 3 bases and at J to 7 bases, leaving 11 bases not matched to a gene. In DNA, the CDR3 is TGTGCCAGCAGCTTGGTCGCCCAGGGGGCGCTTGAGCAGTACTTC. Translation: CASSLVAQGALEQYF. The entire variable domain, with the rest obtained from reference TRBV7-2 and TRBJ2-7, is as follows: GAGVSQSPSNKVTEKGKDVELRCDPISGHTALYWYRQSLGQGLEFLIYFQGNSAPDKSGLPSDRFSAERTGGSVSTLTIQRTQQEDSAVYLCASSLVAQGALEQYFGPGTRLTVT.

This clonotype was recorded many times. The rearrangement uses TRBV28 and TRBJ1-5, with D perhaps TRBD1 (6 bases). Germline loops: CDR1 MDHEN, CDR2 SYDVKM. This CDR3 spans 13 amino acids. V was trimmed by 5 bases and J by 5 bases, leaving 10 bases between them. The CDR3 is CASSTQGHQPQHF. The CDR3 region has the DNA TGTGCCAGCAGTACACAGGGTCATCAGCCCCAGCATTTT.

This clonotype was seen a single time. This clone may be a read error of a much larger clone one base away. V usage is TRBV19 and J usage is TRBJ1-2; possible D gene TRBD1, 5 bases. In germline, CDR1 is LNHDA, CDR2 SQIVND (reference sequence). The CDR3 covers 12 residues. The V end was cut by 0 bases, the J end by 12 bases, with 11 bases between. The DNA of the CDR3 is TGTGCCAGTAGTATAGATGACGGGGACGACACCTTC. This translates into CASSIDDGDDTF.

This clonotype was found many times. This rearrangement joins TRBV4-3 to TRBJ2-5; 8 bases match TRBD2. Per germline, CDR1 LGHNA and CDR2 YSLEER. With 0 bases clipped from V and 5 bases from J, the junction kept 11 bases outside the gene matches. The CDR3 is 17 residues long. The CDR3 here is CASSQEAGTSGTETQYF. CDR3 sequence (DNA): TGCGCCAGCAGCCAAGAGGCAGGAACTAGCGGCACCGAGACCCAGTACTTC.

This clonotype was seen at least ten times. V and J are TRBV5-4 and TRBJ1-5; D not resolved. V was clipped by 4 bases and J by 5 bases, with 10 bases between them. This CDR3 is built from 13 residues. Germline lookup yields CDR1 SGHNT and CDR2 YYREEE (reference sequence). The CDR3 region is CASSLNGDQPQHF. The CDR3 DNA is TGTGCCAGCAGCCTGAACGGGGATCAGCCCCAGCATTTT. Full variable domain (outside the CDR3, taken from reference TRBV5-4 and TRBJ1-5): ETGVTQSPTHLIKTRGQQVTLRCSSQSGHNTVSWYQQALGQGPQFIFQYYREEENGRGNFPPRFSGLQFPNYSSELNVNALELDDSALYLCASSLNGDQPQHFGDGTRLSIL.

This clonotype was found many times. This chain joins TRBV3-1 and TRBJ2-1, with D uncertain. The CDR3 has 14 amino acids. Trimming cost V 4 bases and J 6 bases, with 13 bases left between them. Germline lookup yields CDR1 LGHDT and CDR2 YNNKEL (reference sequence). The CDR3 DNA follows: TGTGCCAGCAGCCGAGGTTCCCGGACCAATGAGCAGTTCTTC. Translation: CASSRGSRTNEQFF.

This clonotype was detected many times. The rearrangement joins TRBV11-1 to TRBJ2-5; D might be TRBD1 (6 bases). The germline V gene has CDR1 SGHAT and CDR2 FQDESV (reference sequence). Trimming took off 1 base at V and 1 base at J, with 7 bases between the two ends. This CDR3 is built from 14 residues. As DNA, the CDR3 is TGTGCCAGCAGCTTAGACAGGGTCCAAGAGACCCAGTACTTC. It is translated as CASSLDRVQETQYF.